These T cell receptor beta chains were read from a single sample in a study of T cell responses to AZD1222 COVID-19 vaccine. Clones were read by immunoSEQ multiplex PCR, and TCRdb kept only the in-frame ones, dropping some. The data show 150,000 or so clones, about nine tenths seen once. The specimen comprised peripheral blood, sampled 28 days after the second AZD1222 dose. These receptors originate from an adult who received the AZD1222 COVID-19 vaccine. The conserved cysteine and the conserved F or W are not part of the CDR3 here.

J gene,V gene,CDR3 protein
TRBJ1-1,TRBV15,ATRDRRGYTEAF
TRBJ2-5,TRBV27,ASSLRGAWETQY
TRBJ2-5,TRBV7-2,ASSWSGARQETQY
TRBJ2-3,TRBV7-3,ASSLTGGGTDTQY
TRBJ2-7,TRBV28,ASSPGGLAGGYEQY
TRBJ2-3,TRBV5-8,ASSLGLAGTSTDTQY
TRBJ2-1,TRBV5-1,ASSLPAGVGNEQF
TRBJ1-1,TRBV24-1,ATSERGSAF
TRBJ1-1,TRBV7-2,ASSPGAANTEAF
TRBJ2-3,TRBV23-1,ASSQQGSTDTQY
TRBJ2-5,TRBV7-8,ASSLDRQETQY
TRBJ1-1,TRBV2,ASSEAVLGSEFNTEAF
TRBJ1-5,TRBV12-2,ASRLVTDSNQPQH
TRBJ2-7,TRBV7-8,ASSLGDGTGVYEQY
TRBJ1-2,TRBV6-5,ASRQGASGYT
TRBJ2-1,TRBV6-2/TRBV6-3,ASSISGTSGVSSYNEQF
TRBJ2-7,TRBV28,ASSLEFPYEQY
TRBJ2-6,TRBV5-1,ASSWGGGTGANVLT
TRBJ1-3,TRBV14,ASNPGQGVGNTIY
TRBJ1-2,TRBV10-3,ATGSGGWGYT
TRBJ1-2,TRBV11-2,ASSLGGGYGYT
TRBJ1-1,TRBV5-4,ASSLGMVNTEAF
TRBJ1-1,TRBV29-1,SVESFSDRGPEAF
TRBJ1-2,TRBV19,ASSIGTPASNYGYT
TRBJ2-7,TRBV27,ASRRDTDKPYEQY
TRBJ1-1,TRBV5-1,ASSLRQAMNTEAF
TRBJ2-3,TRBV4-2,ASSQEAVAAGGGRTDTQY
TRBJ1-6,TRBV6-5,ASSYSWEGDNSPLH
TRBJ2-7,TRBV5-1,ASSPPTSKSGEQY
TRBJ2-7,TRBV4-1,ASSQDYGLYEQY
TRBJ1-3,TRBV5-1,ASSLVGLESSSGNTIY
TRBJ2-3,TRBV5-1,ASSLGPSTGDTQY
TRBJ1-1,TRBV2,ASSGGPTEAF
TRBJ2-7,TRBV5-1,ASSLDSGTGIYEQY
TRBJ1-2,TRBV6-5,ASSPRVSHHGYT
TRBJ1-2,TRBV10-3,AISGGTAAFGYT
TRBJ2-2,TRBV27,ASSQARRSGELF
TRBJ2-7,TRBV6-5,ASSDRDTYEQY
TRBJ1-2,TRBV3-1/TRBV3-2,ASSRQGWYGYT
TRBJ2-3,TRBV7-9,ASSSRTDGGVGFTDTQY
TRBJ2-7,TRBV27,ASSFLGNSYEQY
TRBJ1-6,TRBV5-1,ASSYDRAPLH
TRBJ2-7,TRBV27,ASSSGTPASYEQY
TRBJ2-4,TRBV19,ASSIRNIQY
TRBJ2-7,TRBV7-2,ASSWGLAGGSEQY
TRBJ1-1,TRBV28,ASSSYKEGERTEAF
TRBJ1-2,TRBV10-3,AISEGERDAYT
TRBJ1-6,TRBV2,ASSAQENSPLH
TRBJ1-5,TRBV28,ASSAGGSRQPQH
TRBJ1-3,TRBV3-1/TRBV3-2,ASSRSGNTIY
TRBJ1-2,TRBV27,ASSSRDRGRSYGYT
TRBJ1-2,TRBV28,ASSLTVMYGYT
TRBJ2-5,TRBV28,ASKRGQETQY